This T cell receptor beta chain was sequenced in a study of blood T cell repertoires in COVID-19. Study-wide background: Acute and convalescent COVID-19 samples came from the United States, Italy and Spain. PBMCs, B-cell-depleted T cells, or T cells provided the cDNA or gDNA that made up the material.

Authors' methods: Reference gene primer amplification in the assay estimated nucleated cell counts. Sequencing used immunoSEQ multiplex PCR; TCRdb keeps in-frame clones, though not all of them. The V and J calls and clone size are taken from that table; D and trimming were inferred from the DNA. The table has roughly 380,000 clones, 81% seen once. CDR3 length: 17 residues. V lost 1 base, J lost 5 bases, and 12 bases stayed unmatched. Germline V gene lookup returns CDR1 MGHRA and CDR2 YSYEKL. The sequenced sample consisted of peripheral blood. The chain couples TRBV4-1 to TRBJ2-3, with 7 bases aligning to TRBD1. The receptor comes from a human donor with acute or convalescent COVID-19. The donor label of this sample is uncertain. The CDR3 DNA follows: TGCGCCAGCAGCCAAGTCTATACCACGAACAGGGGAGATACGCAGTATTTT. Translated, it gives CASSQVYTTNRGDTQYF.